Presented here are 21 T cell receptor beta chains from one specimen sequenced in a study of regulatory and conventional T cells in RAG deficiency. Clones were sequenced by immunoSEQ multiplex PCR, and TCRdb holds only the in-frame ones, with some missing. The profile shows 7,500 to 10,000 clones, about 94% of them singletons. The sorted regulatory T cells were CD4+, CD25-high and CD127-low, with genomic DNA sequenced. This same sample was also taken into another study, of regulatory T cells. That paper notes: Primers: 52 TRBV forward and 13 TRBJ reverse.

The sequencing input was CD127- CD25+ CD4+ Tregs sorted from blood. The receptors were gathered from a human donor in good health.

This chain connects TRBV7-2 to TRBJ1-1; D is unresolved. The CDR3 runs 15 residues. With 1 base removed from V and 1 base from J, the gap between germline ends came to 10 bases. CDR1 is SGHTA and CDR2 is FQGNSA in the germline V gene. CDR3 protein: CASSLGRGRNTEAFF. DNA for the CDR3: TGTGCCAGCAGCTTAGGTCGGGGAAGGAACACTGAAGCTTTCTTT.

V is TRBV4-1 and J is TRBJ2-5; possibly TRBD2 for D (6 bases). This CDR3 is built from 16 residues. The V and J ends lost 6 bases and 4 bases respectively, with 21 bases between them. Germline CDR1 MGHRA, CDR2 YSYEKL. The CDR3 sequence: CASSKPGLGAVETQYF. CDR3 DNA sequence: TGCGCCAGCAGTAAACCGGGACTGGGAGCTGTAGAGACCCAGTACTTC.

The chain combines TRBV6-5 with TRBJ2-1; no clear D. Looked up from germline, CDR1 is MNHEY and CDR2 is SVGAGI. V lost 4 bases and J lost 11, with 21 bases in between. The CDR3 sequence is 15 residues long. The CDR3 here is CASSSHRSAGVKQFF. In DNA form, the CDR3 reads TGTGCCAGCAGTTCTCACCGTTCAGCAGGTGTAAAGCAGTTCTTC.

The chain carries TRBV7-6 and TRBJ2-5; 9 bases map to TRBD1. The CDR3 consists of 16 residues. The V gene's germline CDR1 is SGHVS and CDR2 FNYEAQ. J lost 7 bases, V lost 2 bases, and 11 bases had no gene match. CDR3 sequence: CASSLNIPGQGRTQYF. The CDR3 bases are TGTGCCAGCAGCTTAAACATACCGGGACAGGGTAGGACCCAGTACTTC. Full variable domain (rest looked up from reference TRBV7-6 and TRBJ2-5): GAGVSQSPRYKVTKRGQDVALRCDPISGHVSLYWYRQALGQGPEFLTYFNYEAQQDKSGLPNDRFSAERPEGSISTLTIQRTEQRDSAMYRCASSLNIPGQGRTQYFGPGTRLLVL.

This clone was picked up one time. V usage is TRBV19 and J usage is TRBJ2-1; 7 nucleotides line up with TRBD2. The CDR3 sequence is 14 residues long. Germline-derived CDR1 and CDR2 are LNHDA and SQIVND (reference sequence). V lost 6 bases, J lost 1 base, and 3 bases stayed unmatched. The CDR3 sequence: CASRFGGSYNEQFF. Here the CDR3 DNA reads TGTGCCAGTAGGTTCGGGGGGTCCTACAATGAGCAGTTCTTC.

Only one count was recorded for this clone. This sequence joins TRBV14 and TRBJ1-1; tentatively, D is TRBD1 (5 bases). CDR3 length: 14 amino acids. CDR1 SGHDN and CDR2 FVKESK come from the germline V gene. Trimming removed 4 bases at V and 1 base at J, with 10 bases between. The CDR3 DNA follows: TGTGCCAGCAGCCCGTTAGGGGAGAACACTGAAGCTTTCTTT. Protein: CASSPLGENTEAFF.

The rearrangement uses TRBV19 and TRBJ2-7; 7 nucleotides match TRBD2. Germline lookup yields CDR1 LNHDA and CDR2 SQIVND (reference sequence). This CDR3 comprises 15 residues. Trimming took 3 bases from V and 5 from J; bases not matched to a gene: 10. The CDR3 bases are TGTGCCAGTAGTATTTCTAGCGGTGCATGGGACGAGCAGTACTTC. Translation: CASSISSGAWDEQYF.

The chain links TRBV4-1 to TRBJ1-2; 9 bases align to TRBD1. The CDR3 spans 15 residues. V lost 7 bases, J lost 2 bases, and 8 bases stayed unmatched. CDR1 is MGHRA, CDR2 YSYEKL, per germline. CDR3 residues: CASNRGTGINYGYTF. The CDR3 region has the DNA TGCGCCAGCAACCGAGGGACAGGGATAAACTATGGCTACACCTTC.

This chain uses TRBV6-5 with TRBJ2-7; the D gene is possibly TRBD2 (5 bases). CDR3 length: 13 residues. The germline V gene encodes CDR1 MNHEY and CDR2 SVGAGI. With 10 bases removed from V and 3 bases from J, the gap between germline ends came to 16 bases. This CDR3 reads CATRSDRGYEQYF. CDR3 DNA: TGTGCCACCCGATCGGACCGGGGCTACGAGCAGTACTTC.

The CDR3 region is CASSTETARYNQPQHF. As DNA, the CDR3 is TGTGCCAGTAGTACAGAGACAGCACGTTACAATCAGCCCCAGCATTTT. The chain has TRBV19 and TRBJ1-5, with D possibly being TRBD1 (5 bases). CDR1 and CDR2 from the germline V gene are LNHDA and SQIVND (reference sequence). Trimming removed 4 bases from V and 3 bases from J, with 16 bases in between. The CDR3 sequence is 16 residues long. The full variable domain, completed using reference TRBV19 and TRBJ1-5, is DGGITQSPKYLFRKEGQNVTLSCEQNLNHDAMYWYRQDPGQGLRLIYYSQIVNDFQKGDIAEGYSVSREKKESFPLTVTSAQKNPTAFYLCASSTETARYNQPQHFGDGTRLSIL.

This clone was seen once. The V call is TRBV20-1, the J call TRBJ2-7; no clear D gene. Germline assignment: CDR1 DFQATT and CDR2 SNEGSKA (reference sequence). The CDR3 is 11 amino acids. The V end was cut by 5 bases, the J end by 0 bases, with 5 bases between. CDR3 nucleotides: TGCAGTGCTGGCCCCTCCTACGAGCAGTACTTC. Translating it yields CSAGPSYEQYF.

The J gene is TRBJ1-1, the V gene TRBV5-5; TRBD1 matches 7 bases. J lost 1 base, V lost 0 bases, and 6 bases had no gene match. CDR1 is SGHKS and CDR2 is YYEKEE in the germline V gene (reference sequence). The CDR3 has 16 amino acids. CDR3 sequence: CASSLAYQGGNTEAFF. For the CDR3, the DNA is TGTGCCAGCAGCTTGGCGTATCAGGGGGGGAACACTGAAGCTTTCTTT.

The CDR3 DNA is TGTGCCAGCAGTCAACAGACTAGTCACGAAGAGACCCAGTACTTC. Protein product: CASSQQTSHEETQYF. V is TRBV2 and J is TRBJ2-5; tentative D call: TRBD2 (6 bases). The CDR3 spans 15 residues. With 5 bases removed from V and 3 bases from J, the gap between germline ends came to 16 bases. Germline V gives CDR1 SNHLY, CDR2 FYNNEI.

This sequence joins TRBV5-1 and TRBJ1-1; weak D call: TRBD1 (5 bases). Germline V gene data show CDR1 as SGHRS and CDR2 as YFSETQ. This CDR3 has 12 amino acids. Trimming stripped 4 bases from V and 9 bases from J, with 13 bases between. CDR3 sequence: CASSTRQNKAFF. As DNA, the CDR3 is TGCGCCAGCAGCACACGACAGAACAAAGCTTTCTTT. The variable domain in full, completed from reference TRBV5-1 and TRBJ1-1, reads KAGVTQTPRYLIKTRGQQVTLSCSPISGHRSVSWYQQTPGQGLQFLFEYFSETQRNKGNFPGRFSGRQFSNSRSEMNVSTLELGDSALYLCASSTRQNKAFFGQGTRLTVV.

The chain combines TRBV6-5 with TRBJ1-2; TRBD1 aligns across 8 bases. Germline CDR1 reads MNHEY; CDR2 reads SVGAGI. V shed 8 bases, J shed 6 bases, and the junction held 14 bases outside the gene matches. CDR3 length equals 15 residues. The CDR3 sequence is CASSTLGTGRNGYTF. The CDR3 region has the DNA TGTGCCAGCTCCACGCTCGGGACAGGAAGGAATGGCTACACCTTC.

This clone turned up a few times. The chain uses TRBV19 and TRBJ1-4, with TRBD1 identical over 8 bases. With 5 bases clipped from V and 8 bases from J, the junction kept 10 bases outside the gene matches. The CDR3 extends over 15 amino acids. Germline assignment: CDR1 LNHDA and CDR2 SQIVND (reference sequence). In DNA, the CDR3 is TGTGCCAGTAGTCCGCGACAGGGGAACGGCGAAAAACTGTTTTTT. Amino acid sequence: CASSPRQGNGEKLFF.

This sequence joins TRBV7-9 and TRBJ1-1; no firm D call. There are 12 residues in the CDR3. Germline lookup yields CDR1 SEHNR and CDR2 FQNEAQ (reference sequence). Trimming cost V 5 bases and J 0 bases, with 4 bases left between them. CDR3 sequence reads: CASSRVNTEAFF. The CDR3 nucleotides are TGTGCCAGCAGCCGAGTGAACACTGAAGCTTTCTTT.

The V gene is TRBV7-9, the J gene TRBJ2-3; the D is unclear. V was shortened by 4 bases and J by 4 bases, with 3 bases between the two germline ends. This CDR3 is 11 amino acids long. Germline-derived CDR1 and CDR2 are SEHNR and FQNEAQ (reference sequence). CDR3 sequence: CASSSADTQYF. CDR3 in DNA: TGTGCCAGCAGCTCAGCAGATACGCAGTATTTT. Together with reference TRBV7-9 and TRBJ2-3, the CDR3 gives the full variable domain: DTGVSQNPRHKITKRGQNVTFRCDPISEHNRLYWYRQTLGQGPEFLTYFQNEAQLEKSRLLSDRFSAERPKGSFSTLEIQRTEQGDSAMYLCASSSADTQYFGPGTRLTVL.

J is TRBJ2-1 and V is TRBV9; 12 bases agree with TRBD2. Germline CDR1 and CDR2: SGDLS and YYNGEE. The V and J ends lost 7 bases and 2 bases, in that order; junction bases with no gene match: 4. This CDR3 has 15 amino acids. The CDR3 DNA is TGTGCCAGCCGGGCTAGCGGGGGGGCCTACAATGAGCAGTTCTTC. This codes for CASRASGGAYNEQFF. Variable domain in full (rest from reference TRBV9 and TRBJ2-1): DSGVTQTPKHLITATGQRVTLRCSPRSGDLSVYWYQQSLDQGLQFLIQYYNGEERAKGNILERFSAQQFPDLHSELNLSSLELGDSALYFCASRASGGAYNEQFFGPGTRLTVL.

The chain is built from TRBV12-5 and TRBJ2-3; 8 bases map to TRBD1. V trimming: 5 bases; J trimming: 5 bases; junction bases outside the gene matches: 6. Germline CDR1 reads LGHNT; CDR2 reads FRNRAP. CDR3 size: 14 residues. CDR3 nucleotides: TGTGCTAGTGGTCTAGGACAGGGCAGAGATACGCAGTATTTT. This gives the protein CASGLGQGRDTQYF.

The rearrangement links TRBV30 to TRBJ1-5; 9 bases line up with TRBD1. V lost 0 bases, J lost 4 bases, and 7 bases stayed unmatched. This CDR3 has 16 amino acids. Germline V lookup: CDR1 GTSNPN, CDR2 SVGIG (reference sequence). The CDR3 bases are TGTGCCTGGAGTGTACAAGGGACAGGGAGGAATCAGCCCCAGCATTTT. Translated, it gives CAWSVQGTGRNQPQHF. Full variable domain (missing parts from reference TRBV30 and TRBJ1-5): SQTIHQWPATLVQPVGSPLSLECTVEGTSNPNLYWYRQAAGRGLQLLFYSVGIGQISSEVPQNLSASRPQDRQFILSSKKLLLSDSGFYLCAWSVQGTGRNQPQHFGDGTRLSIL.